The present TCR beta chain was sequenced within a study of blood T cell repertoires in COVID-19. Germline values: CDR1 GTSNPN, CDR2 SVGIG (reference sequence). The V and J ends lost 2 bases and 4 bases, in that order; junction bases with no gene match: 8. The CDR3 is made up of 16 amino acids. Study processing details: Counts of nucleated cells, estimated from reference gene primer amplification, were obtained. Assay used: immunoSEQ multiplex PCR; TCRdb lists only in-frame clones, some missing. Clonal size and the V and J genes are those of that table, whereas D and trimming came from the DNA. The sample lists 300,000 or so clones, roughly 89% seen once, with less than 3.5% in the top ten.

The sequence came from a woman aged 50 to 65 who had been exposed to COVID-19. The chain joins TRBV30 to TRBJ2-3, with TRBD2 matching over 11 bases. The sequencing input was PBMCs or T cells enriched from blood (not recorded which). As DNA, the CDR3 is TGTGCCTGGAGTCGTAATCTAGCGGGGGGAGCAGATACGCAGTATTTT. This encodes CAWSRNLAGGADTQYF.